The 28 T cell receptor beta chains reported below all come from one sample, sequenced in a study of blood T cell repertoires in COVID-19 (dated by TCRdb to the early 2020s). Receptor libraries were prepared by the immunoSEQ multiplex PCR assay. TCRdb re-hosts the immuneACCESS table, in-frame sequences only. Its copies lack some clones; in the studies checked, an unresolved V gene accounts for under half of them, and the cause for the rest is not known. In this sample the table shows 150,000 to 200,000 clones, 85% of which occur a single time. The biggest ten clones account for about 3% of the sample. The sample was peripheral blood. The receptors originated from a human donor with acute or convalescent COVID-19. The donor label of this sample is uncertain.

The chain has TRBV10-2 and TRBJ2-7, with 7 bases identical to TRBD1. Germline values: CDR1 WSHSY, CDR2 SAAADI. The CDR3 totals 14 residues. The V segment lost 6 bases and the J segment 0 bases; nucleotides outside the gene matches: 5. Written as DNA, the CDR3 is TGCGCCAGCAGGAGGGGGCAATTCTCCTACGAGCAGTACTTC. It yields the protein CASRRGQFSYEQYF.

This clone was seen just once. The V and J genes are TRBV19 and TRBJ1-5; D uncertain. The CDR3 is 17 residues long. The V end was cut by 7 bases, the J end by 2 bases, with 21 bases between. CDR1 and CDR2 from the germline V gene are LNHDA and SQIVND (reference sequence). In DNA, the CDR3 is TGTGCCAGTAACCCAACCCGCGGATTTATGGGCAATCAGCCCCAGCATTTT. Encoded protein: CASNPTRGFMGNQPQHF. The complete variable domain, with remaining parts taken from reference TRBV19 and TRBJ1-5, reads DGGITQSPKYLFRKEGQNVTLSCEQNLNHDAMYWYRQDPGQGLRLIYYSQIVNDFQKGDIAEGYSVSREKKESFPLTVTSAQKNPTAFYLCASNPTRGFMGNQPQHFGDGTRLSIL.

The chain recombines TRBV5-1 with TRBJ2-3, with 9 bases lining up with TRBD1. There are 13 residues in the CDR3. In germline, CDR1 is SGHRS, CDR2 YFSETQ. Trimming removed 7 bases from V and 3 bases from J; junction bases left unmatched: 3. CDR3 sequence reads: CASRTGDTDTQYF. CDR3 bases: TGCGCCAGCCGGACAGGGGATACAGATACGCAGTATTTT. The full variable domain, with the rest looked up from reference TRBV5-1 and TRBJ2-3, is KAGVTQTPRYLIKTRGQQVTLSCSPISGHRSVSWYQQTPGQGLQFLFEYFSETQRNKGNFPGRFSGRQFSNSRSEMNVSTLELGDSALYLCASRTGDTDTQYFGPGTRLTVL.

This clone was seen only a few times. V gene TRBV5-8 combines with J gene TRBJ1-6, with D maybe TRBD1 (6 bases). The CDR3 is made up of 15 amino acids. The germline CDR1 and CDR2 sequences are SGHTS and YDEGEE. Trimming stripped 4 bases from V and 3 bases from J, with 11 bases between. In DNA, the CDR3 is TGTGCCAGCAGCCACGGACAGCTCTATAATTCACCCCTCCACTTT. Its translation: CASSHGQLYNSPLHF.

V is TRBV25-1 and J is TRBJ2-1; unclear D gene. Trimming cost V 1 base and J 0 bases, with 13 bases left between them. This CDR3 is 17 amino acids long. Germline lookup yields CDR1 MGHDK and CDR2 SYGVNS. CDR3 bases: TGTGCCAGCAGTGAATTACCGACCTGGAGCTCCTACAATGAGCAGTTCTTC. Translation: CASSELPTWSSYNEQFF.

This clone was seen a few times. The J gene is TRBJ2-2, the V gene TRBV5-1; 7 bases are a match to TRBD1. Trimming at V came to 8 bases and at J to 5 bases, leaving 12 bases not matched to a gene. CDR1 is SGHRS and CDR2 is YFSETQ in the germline V gene. This CDR3 spans 15 amino acids. CDR3 coding DNA: TGCGCCAGTACCGGGACAGCCGGTGGGACCGGGGAGCTGTTTTTT. Its translation is CASTGTAGGTGELFF.

V is TRBV4-3 and J is TRBJ1-3; no clear D. Germline CDR1 LGHNA, CDR2 YSLEER. There are 17 residues in the CDR3. Trimming stripped 1 base from V and 0 bases from J, with 13 bases between. Written as DNA, the CDR3 is TGCGCCAGCAGCCAAGTCGGCGGCGGTAGCTCTGGAAACACCATATATTTT. Amino acids: CASSQVGGGSSGNTIYF.

This sequence joins TRBV5-1 and TRBJ1-6, with 7 bases lining up with TRBD1. The CDR3 runs 16 residues. With V trimmed by 3 bases and J by 1 base, 4 bases remained unmatched. Germline V lookup: CDR1 SGHRS, CDR2 YFSETQ. CDR3 in DNA: TGCGCCAGCAGCTCCCTGACAGGGTCCTATAATTCACCCCTCCACTTT. It translates to CASSSLTGSYNSPLHF.

The CDR3: CASSERLGRGVHTF. CDR3 DNA: TGTGCCAGCAGTGAACGGTTGGGCAGGGGGGTGCACACCTTC. This chain connects TRBV2 to TRBJ1-2, with 7 bases matching TRBD1. J was trimmed by 12 bases and V by 2 bases; bases with no gene match: 12. The CDR3 runs to 14 residues. Germline V gene lookup returns CDR1 SNHLY and CDR2 FYNNEI.

The rearrangement uses TRBV27 and TRBJ2-1; 10 bases are shared with TRBD1. The V and J ends lost 7 bases and 6 bases, in that order; junction bases with no gene match: 9. Germline loops: CDR1 MNHEY, CDR2 SMNVEV (reference sequence). The CDR3 extends over 15 amino acids. The CDR3 coding sequence is TGTGCCAGCATCCTCCGGGACAGGGGATTCAATGAGCAGTTCTTC. Amino acids: CASILRDRGFNEQFF.

The chain links TRBV9 to TRBJ1-3, with 8 bases identical to TRBD1. The trim removed 4 bases at V and 14 bases at J, leaving 8 bases unmatched. In germline, CDR1 is SGDLS, CDR2 YYNGEE. The CDR3 is 12 residues long. This CDR3 is CASSRGDRYLYF. CDR3 DNA: TGTGCCAGCAGCAGAGGGGACAGGTACTTATATTTT.

The V and J genes are TRBV18 and TRBJ2-4, with 8 bases aligning to TRBD1. This CDR3 has 16 residues. The germline V gene has CDR1 KGHSH and CDR2 LQKENI. With V trimmed by 5 bases and J by 0 bases, 6 bases remained unmatched. The CDR3, as DNA: TGTGCCAGCTCAAGCGGACAGGGACTAGCCAAAAACATTCAGTACTTC. Translating it yields CASSSGQGLAKNIQYF.

V usage is TRBV29-1 and J usage is TRBJ2-1; a possible D gene is TRBD1 (6 bases). The CDR3 has 14 amino acids. Germline V gene sequence: CDR1 SQVTM, CDR2 ANQGSEA. The ends were cut back, 5 bases at V and 0 bases at J, with 11 bases in the middle. DNA for the CDR3: TGCAGCGTTTCCACAGGGCGCTCCTACAATGAGCAGTTCTTC. This gives the protein CSVSTGRSYNEQFF.

This chain joins TRBV19 and TRBJ1-4; D remains unclear. CDR1 LNHDA and CDR2 SQIVND come from the germline V gene (reference sequence). The CDR3 length is 16 residues. V lost 3 bases and J lost 6, with 17 bases in between. CDR3 bases: TGTGCCAGTAGTATGTCACGGCGGGGAGCCGATGAAAAACTGTTTTTT. This translates into CASSMSRRGADEKLFF.

This chain connects TRBV7-2 to TRBJ2-4; weak D call: TRBD2 (6 bases). CDR1 and CDR2 (germline): SGHTA, FQGNSA. Trimming took 5 bases from V and 0 from J, leaving 17 bases between them. CDR3 length: 17 amino acids. The CDR3 DNA reads TGTGCCAGCAGCCTCTGGGGGGACGGAATAGCCAAAAACATTCAGTACTTC. It codes for CASSLWGDGIAKNIQYF.

The chain has TRBV5-1 and TRBJ2-2, with TRBD2 identical over 8 bases. The V gene end was trimmed by 0 bases and the J gene end by 6 bases; junction bases not matched to a gene: 7. Germline V lookup: CDR1 SGHRS, CDR2 YFSETQ. CDR3 length equals 16 residues. The CDR3 DNA sequence: TGCGCCAGCAGCTTGGATGCGGGGGGCCGGCCCGGGGAGCTGTTTTTT. Translation gives CASSLDAGGRPGELFF.

The chain has TRBV7-3 and TRBJ1-1; D gene uncertain. Trimming removed 3 bases from V and 0 bases from J, with 20 bases in between. Germline V gives CDR1 SGHTA, CDR2 FQGTGA. This CDR3 is built from 18 residues. The CDR3 bases are TGTGCCAGCAGCTTCAACTTGACTCCCGAGGTCTTGAACACTGAAGCTTTCTTT. It translates to CASSFNLTPEVLNTEAFF.

This rearrangement joins TRBV28 to TRBJ2-7; 16 positions match TRBD2. The trim removed 4 bases at V and 1 base at J, leaving 4 bases unmatched. CDR1 and CDR2 from the germline V gene are MDHEN and SYDVKM. The CDR3 spans 17 residues. CDR3 DNA: TGTGCCAGCAGTTCCCCGGGACTAGCGGGGGGGTCCTACGAGCAGTACTTC. This codes for CASSSPGLAGGSYEQYF. The complete variable domain, with remaining parts taken from reference TRBV28 and TRBJ2-7, reads DVKVTQSSRYLVKRTGEKVFLECVQDMDHENMFWYRQDPGLGLRLIYFSYDVKMKEKGDIPEGYSVSREKKERFSLILESASTNQTSMYLCASSSPGLAGGSYEQYFGPGTRLTVT.

This chain connects TRBV5-1 to TRBJ2-5; 7 bases align to TRBD1. J gave up 5 bases and V 4 bases, and 11 bases lay outside the gene matches. The CDR3 has 15 residues. The germline V gene encodes CDR1 SGHRS and CDR2 YFSETQ. CDR3 in amino acids: CASSKQGSVGETQYF. DNA for the CDR3: TGCGCCAGCAGCAAACAGGGGAGCGTAGGGGAGACCCAGTACTTC.

The rearrangement joins TRBV7-8 to TRBJ1-2; a weak D match, TRBD1 (5 bases). The germline gives CDR1 SGHVS, CDR2 FQNEAQ. The V and J ends lost 8 bases and 1 base respectively, with 17 bases between them. This CDR3 comprises 15 residues. The CDR3 reads CASEGGDPRNYGYTF. As DNA, the CDR3 is TGTGCCAGCGAGGGCGGGGACCCGCGTAACTATGGCTACACCTTC.

The CDR3 DNA follows: TGTGCCAGCAGCTTGACTGAAGCTAACTATGGCTACACCTTC. Translated: CASSLTEANYGYTF. The genes are TRBV7-2 and TRBJ1-2; D unresolved. Germline V gene data show CDR1 as SGHTA and CDR2 as FQGNSA. The CDR3 runs to 14 residues. With 3 bases removed from V and 0 bases from J, the gap between germline ends came to 8 bases.

The gene calls are TRBV5-5 and TRBJ1-1, with TRBD1 identical over 8 bases. Trimming removed 1 base from V and 6 bases from J; junction bases left unmatched: 11. The CDR3 consists of 16 residues. Germline lookup yields CDR1 SGHKS and CDR2 YYEKEE (reference sequence). This chain's CDR3 is CASSLRTGWSSAEAFF. For the CDR3, the DNA is TGTGCCAGCAGCTTGCGGACAGGGTGGTCAAGTGCTGAAGCTTTCTTT.

This clone occurred a few times. The chain employs TRBV5-1 and TRBJ1-4; 7 bases agree with TRBD1. The CDR3 sequence is 16 residues long. Germline trimming cut 3 bases from V and 5 bases from J; bases unmatched to any gene: 10. The germline V gene has CDR1 SGHRS and CDR2 YFSETQ. CDR3 protein: CASSSTPTGWNEKLFF. CDR3 nucleotide sequence: TGCGCCAGCAGCTCCACCCCGACAGGGTGGAATGAAAAACTGTTTTTT. The variable domain in full, with the rest retrieved from reference TRBV5-1 and TRBJ1-4, is KAGVTQTPRYLIKTRGQQVTLSCSPISGHRSVSWYQQTPGQGLQFLFEYFSETQRNKGNFPGRFSGRQFSNSRSEMNVSTLELGDSALYLCASSSTPTGWNEKLFFGSGTQLSVL.

This clone was observed a few times. This sequence joins TRBV19 and TRBJ1-6; TRBD1 matches 9 bases. Germline loops: CDR1 LNHDA, CDR2 SQIVND (reference sequence). V trimming: 5 bases; J trimming: 7 bases; junction bases outside the gene matches: 6. The CDR3 spans 15 residues. The CDR3 DNA follows: TGTGCCAGTAGTCTACGGACAGGGGAAAATTCACCCCTCCACTTT. It codes for CASSLRTGENSPLHF.

Regarding this clone: The junction does not match germline at one end; this may be a read error. The chain combines TRBV28 with TRBJ2-1; D gene uncertain. CDR1 and CDR2 from the germline V gene are MDHEN and SYDVKM. This CDR3 has 11 amino acids. CDR3 DNA: TGTGCCAGCAGTTTAGGAGCAGTTCCAGTCTTC. Translated: CASSLGAVPVF.

The chain has TRBV30 and TRBJ2-7, with 8 bases matching TRBD2. This CDR3 spans 11 amino acids. The J segment lost 6 bases and the V segment lost 5 bases, leaving 3 bases of the junction unmatched. The germline gives CDR1 GTSNPN, CDR2 SVGIG (reference sequence). CDR3 coding DNA: TGTGCCTGGGGCCTAGCGGGCGAGCAGTACTTC. It is translated as CAWGLAGEQYF. Full variable domain (remainder filled in from reference TRBV30 and TRBJ2-7): SQTIHQWPATLVQPVGSPLSLECTVEGTSNPNLYWYRQAAGRGLQLLFYSVGIGQISSEVPQNLSASRPQDRQFILSSKKLLLSDSGFYLCAWGLAGEQYFGPGTRLTVT.

The chain links TRBV19 to TRBJ2-3; D possibly corresponds to TRBD2 (7 bases). Trimming shortened V by 5 bases and J by 3 bases, and 12 bases separated the two germline ends. The germline CDR1 and CDR2 sequences are LNHDA and SQIVND (reference sequence). The CDR3 spans 14 residues. The CDR3 sequence is CASSSEGGTDTQYF. Here the CDR3 DNA reads TGTGCCAGTAGTTCCGAGGGGGGGACAGATACGCAGTATTTT.

As regards this clone: Within the sample, other DNA sequences also encode this same CDR3. This chain joins TRBV18 and TRBJ1-5; a weak D match, TRBD1 (6 bases). Germline CDR1 KGHSH, CDR2 LQKENI. Deletions cut 3 bases from V and 4 bases from J, with 7 bases between. The CDR3 consists of 13 residues. CDR3 sequence: CASSPQGNQPQHF. For the CDR3, the DNA is TGTGCCAGCTCACCCCAGGGGAATCAGCCCCAGCATTTT.